This passage covers 5 T cell receptor beta chains from one sample sequenced in a study of shared clonotypes between healthy human individuals. Naive CD8 cells, CD45RO-negative and positively selected for CCR7, excluded terminally differentiated effector memory CD45RA+ cells. TCRdb's copy holds only in-frame clones and misses some; the assay was immunoSEQ multiplex PCR. The repertoire consists of hundreds of thousands of clones, with approximately 95% occurring once and the leading ten covering approximately 0.11%. Sequenced material: naive CD8+ T cells sorted from blood. Every receptor here comes from a woman in her 30s in good health.

The gene calls are TRBV27 and TRBJ2-1; 8 positions match TRBD2. The CDR3 extends over 17 amino acids. Germline V gene lookup returns CDR1 MNHEY and CDR2 SMNVEV (reference sequence). V shed 0 bases and J 0 bases; nucleotides not matched to a gene: 4. The CDR3 nucleotides are TGTGCCAGCAGTTTATCGAGGCGGGAGGCCTCCTACAATGAGCAGTTCTTC. Residues: CASSLSRREASYNEQFF.

This sequence joins TRBV12-2 and TRBJ2-2; no DNA check was done on the table's D call, TRBD2. TRBV12-2 is described as a pseudogene. The CDR3 sequence is 20 residues long. The CDR3: CASPAAAGTSGRTITGELFF. CDR3 DNA sequence: TGTGCAAGTCCAGCGGCCGCCGGGACTAGCGGGAGGACGATCACCGGGGAGCTGTTTTTT.

Concerning this clone itself: A junction end diverges from the germline sequence, so it may reflect a read error. The chain combines TRBV29-1 with TRBJ1-1; 8 bases are shared with TRBD1. CDR3 length equals 16 residues. CDR1 is SQVTM and CDR2 is ANQGSEA in the germline V gene. In DNA form, the CDR3 reads TGCAGCGTAGAAGTAGGACAGGGTATTTGGATAGGTGAAGCTTTCTTT. As protein: CSVEVGQGIWIGEAFF.

The chain links TRBV6-1 to TRBJ1-5; a possible D gene is TRBD1 (6 bases). The V end lost 6 bases, the J end lost 5 bases, and 17 bases lay between the germline ends. The CDR3 extends over 15 amino acids. Germline V gives CDR1 MNHNS, CDR2 SASEGT. CDR3 region: CASRPRTVFDQPQHF. The CDR3 DNA follows: TGTGCCAGCAGACCCCGGACAGTTTTTGATCAGCCCCAGCATTTT.

This chain connects TRBV11-2 to TRBJ2-5, with D perhaps TRBD2 (6 bases). This CDR3 comprises 12 residues. The germline gives CDR1 SGHAT, CDR2 FQNNGV. Trimming removed 6 bases at V and 5 bases at J, with 10 bases between. This CDR3 is CASRKGRETQYF. CDR3 coding DNA: TGTGCCAGCAGGAAGGGGAGGGAGACCCAGTACTTC.